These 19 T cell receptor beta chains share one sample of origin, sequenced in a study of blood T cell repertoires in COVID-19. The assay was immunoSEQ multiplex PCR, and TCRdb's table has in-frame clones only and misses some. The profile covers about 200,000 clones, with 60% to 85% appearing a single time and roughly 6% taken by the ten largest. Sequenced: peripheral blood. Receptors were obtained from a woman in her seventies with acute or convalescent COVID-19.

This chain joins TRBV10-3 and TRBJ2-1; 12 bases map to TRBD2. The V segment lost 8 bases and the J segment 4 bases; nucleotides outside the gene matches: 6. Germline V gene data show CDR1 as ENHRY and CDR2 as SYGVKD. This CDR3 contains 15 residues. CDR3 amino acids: CAIGASGREYNEQFF. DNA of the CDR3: TGTGCCATCGGGGCTAGCGGGAGGGAGTACAATGAGCAGTTCTTC.

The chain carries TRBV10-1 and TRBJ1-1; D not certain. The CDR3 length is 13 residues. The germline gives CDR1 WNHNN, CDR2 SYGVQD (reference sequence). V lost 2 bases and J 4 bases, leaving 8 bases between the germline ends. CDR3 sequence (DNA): TGCGCCAGCAGTGAGGGGCTGGGCACTGAAGCTTTCTTT. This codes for CASSEGLGTEAFF.

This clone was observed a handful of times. CDR3 sequence (DNA): TGTGCCAGTAGTCCCGGCGGGCGGGAGTTTTCGATCCCCTACGAGCAGTACTTC. Its protein product is CASSPGGREFSIPYEQYF. The chain combines TRBV19 with TRBJ2-7; TRBD2 matches at 7 bases. J was trimmed by 2 bases and V by 5 bases; bases with no gene match: 18. CDR3 length: 18 amino acids. CDR1 and CDR2 (germline): LNHDA, SQIVND (reference sequence).

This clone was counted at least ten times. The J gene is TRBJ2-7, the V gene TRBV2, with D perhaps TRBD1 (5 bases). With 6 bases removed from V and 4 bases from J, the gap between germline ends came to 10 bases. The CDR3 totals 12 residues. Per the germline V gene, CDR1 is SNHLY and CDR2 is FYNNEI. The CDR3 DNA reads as TGTGCCAGCAGGGACACTAATTACGAGCAGTACTTC. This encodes CASRDTNYEQYF.

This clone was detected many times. The CDR3 here is CASSAECVLNTEAFF. The CDR3 bases are TGTGCCAGCAGCGCGGAATGCGTCCTGAACACTGAAGCTTTCTTT. The chain links TRBV21-1 to TRBJ1-1. TRBV21-1 is a pseudogene locus. The CDR3 runs 15 residues.

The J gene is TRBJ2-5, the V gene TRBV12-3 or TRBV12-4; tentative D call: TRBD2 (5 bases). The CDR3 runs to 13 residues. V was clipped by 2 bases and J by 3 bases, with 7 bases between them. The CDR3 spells CASSLWGEETQYF. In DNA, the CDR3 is TGTGCCAGCAGTTTATGGGGAGAAGAGACCCAGTACTTC.

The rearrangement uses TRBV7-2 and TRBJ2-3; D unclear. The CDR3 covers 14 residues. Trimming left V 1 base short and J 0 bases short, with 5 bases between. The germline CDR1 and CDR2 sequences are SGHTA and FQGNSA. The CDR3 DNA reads TGTGCCAGCAGCTTAGTAGCTAGCACAGATACGCAGTATTTT. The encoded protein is CASSLVASTDTQYF.

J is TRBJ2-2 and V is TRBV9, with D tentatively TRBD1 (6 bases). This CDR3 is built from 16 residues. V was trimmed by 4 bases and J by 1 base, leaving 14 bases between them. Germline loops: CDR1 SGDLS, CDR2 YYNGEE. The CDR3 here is CASSSRTVLNTGELFF. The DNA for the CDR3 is TGTGCCAGCAGCTCCCGGACAGTTTTGAACACCGGGGAGCTGTTTTTT.

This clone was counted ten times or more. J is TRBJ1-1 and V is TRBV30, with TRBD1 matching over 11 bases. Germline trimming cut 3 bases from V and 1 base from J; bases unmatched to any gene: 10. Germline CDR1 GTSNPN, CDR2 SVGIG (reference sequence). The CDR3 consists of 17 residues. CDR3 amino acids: CAWRTPGQGVRNTEAFF. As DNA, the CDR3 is TGTGCCTGGAGGACGCCGGGACAGGGGGTTCGGAACACTGAAGCTTTCTTT.

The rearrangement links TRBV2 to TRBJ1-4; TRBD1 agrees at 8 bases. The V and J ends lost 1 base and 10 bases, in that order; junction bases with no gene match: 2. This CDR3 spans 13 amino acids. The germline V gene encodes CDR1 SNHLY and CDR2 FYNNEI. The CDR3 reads CASSEETGGKLFF. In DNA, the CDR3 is TGTGCCAGCAGTGAAGAAACAGGGGGAAAACTGTTTTTT.

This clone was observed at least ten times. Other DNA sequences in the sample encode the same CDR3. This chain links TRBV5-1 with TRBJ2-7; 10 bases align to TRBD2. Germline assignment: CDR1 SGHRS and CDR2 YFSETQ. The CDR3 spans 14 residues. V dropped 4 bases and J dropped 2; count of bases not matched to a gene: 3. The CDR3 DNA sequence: TGCGCCAGCAGCAGGACTAGCGGTACCTACGAGCAGTACTTC. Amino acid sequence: CASSRTSGTYEQYF.

The CDR3 DNA reads TGTGCCAGCTCTCCCCGAGGACAGGGTACCTACGAGCAGTACTTC. It codes for CASSPRGQGTYEQYF. This chain uses TRBV18 with TRBJ2-7; the match to TRBD1 covers 8 bases. The V gene end was trimmed by 6 bases and the J gene end by 2 bases; junction bases not matched to a gene: 9. CDR3 length: 15 amino acids. Germline CDR1 KGHSH, CDR2 LQKENI.

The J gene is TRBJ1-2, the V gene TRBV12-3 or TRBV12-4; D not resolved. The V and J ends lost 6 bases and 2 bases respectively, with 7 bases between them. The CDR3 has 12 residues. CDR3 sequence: CASSSSNYGYTF. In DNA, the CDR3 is TGTGCCAGCAGCTCGTCCAACTATGGCTACACCTTC.

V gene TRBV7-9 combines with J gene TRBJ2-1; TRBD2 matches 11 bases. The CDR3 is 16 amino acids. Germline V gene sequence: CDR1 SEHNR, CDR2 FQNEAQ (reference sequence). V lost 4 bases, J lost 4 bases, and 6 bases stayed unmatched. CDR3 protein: CASSSPGLAAYNEQFF. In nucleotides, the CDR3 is TGTGCCAGCAGCTCCCCGGGACTAGCGGCGTACAATGAGCAGTTCTTC.

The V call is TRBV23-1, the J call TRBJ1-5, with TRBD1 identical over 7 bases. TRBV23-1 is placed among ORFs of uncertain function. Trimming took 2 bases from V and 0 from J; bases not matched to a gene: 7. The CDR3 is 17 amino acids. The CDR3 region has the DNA TGCGCCAGCAGTCAACTACAGGGGTTCTATAGCAATCAGCCCCAGCATTTT. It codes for CASSQLQGFYSNQPQHF.

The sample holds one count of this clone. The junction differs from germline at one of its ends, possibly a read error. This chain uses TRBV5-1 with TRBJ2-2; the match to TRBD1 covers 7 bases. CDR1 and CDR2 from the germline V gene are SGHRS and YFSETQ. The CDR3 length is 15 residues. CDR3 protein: CASRLGTENTGELFF. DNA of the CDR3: TGCGCCAGCAGGTTGGGGACAGAGAACACCGGGGAGCTGTTTTTT.

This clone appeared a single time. CDR3 coding DNA: TGCAGCGTTGAACTGGGGCAAGCTTTCTTT. Its translation: CSVELGQAFF. The rearrangement joins TRBV29-1 to TRBJ1-1; the D gene is possibly TRBD1 (5 bases). This CDR3 comprises 10 residues. Trimming cost V 2 bases and J 9 bases, with 7 bases left between them. Per germline, CDR1 SQVTM and CDR2 ANQGSEA.

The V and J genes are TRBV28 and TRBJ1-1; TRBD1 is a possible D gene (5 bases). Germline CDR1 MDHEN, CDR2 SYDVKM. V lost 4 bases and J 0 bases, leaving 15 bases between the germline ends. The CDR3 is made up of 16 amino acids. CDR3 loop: CASSSPRQTMNTEAFF. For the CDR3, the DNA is TGTGCCAGCAGTTCCCCTCGACAGACCATGAACACTGAAGCTTTCTTT.

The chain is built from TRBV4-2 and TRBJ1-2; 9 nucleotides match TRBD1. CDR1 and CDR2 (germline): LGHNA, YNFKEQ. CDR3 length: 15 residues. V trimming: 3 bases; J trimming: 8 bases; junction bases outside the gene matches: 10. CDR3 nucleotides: TGTGCCAGCAGCCAGAGCCCGGGACAGGGAAGCGGCTACACCTTC. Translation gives CASSQSPGQGSGYTF.